The entry below gives a single T cell receptor (beta chain) sequence along with its context. The sample belongs to a study of CD8+CD57+ T cells in acquired aplastic anemia. TCR beta VDJ combinations and CDR3 sequences were profiled from genomic DNA. TCRdb reprocessed the reads via MiXCR and lists one record per CDR3 protein. Of about 160,000 distinct CDR3 sequences listed, 71% are singletons. V lost 0 bases, J lost 8 bases, and 7 bases lay in between. The germline V gene has CDR1 SEHNR and CDR2 FQNEAQ (reference sequence). The CDR3 has 12 amino acids. Those patients picked for sequencing had displayed CD8+CD57+ cell expansion on flow cytometry. Each patient gave a blood sample that was collected before any therapy had been received.

The receptor comes from a human donor with aplastic anemia. The chain uses TRBV7-9 and TRBJ1-1; weak D call: TRBD1 (5 bases). The sample taken for sequencing was sorted CD4+, CD8+, or CD8+CD57+ T cells (not recorded which) from PBMCs. CDR3 nucleotide sequence: TGTGCCAGCAGCTTAGCGGGGGAAGAAGCTTTCTTT. It codes for CASSLAGEEAFF.